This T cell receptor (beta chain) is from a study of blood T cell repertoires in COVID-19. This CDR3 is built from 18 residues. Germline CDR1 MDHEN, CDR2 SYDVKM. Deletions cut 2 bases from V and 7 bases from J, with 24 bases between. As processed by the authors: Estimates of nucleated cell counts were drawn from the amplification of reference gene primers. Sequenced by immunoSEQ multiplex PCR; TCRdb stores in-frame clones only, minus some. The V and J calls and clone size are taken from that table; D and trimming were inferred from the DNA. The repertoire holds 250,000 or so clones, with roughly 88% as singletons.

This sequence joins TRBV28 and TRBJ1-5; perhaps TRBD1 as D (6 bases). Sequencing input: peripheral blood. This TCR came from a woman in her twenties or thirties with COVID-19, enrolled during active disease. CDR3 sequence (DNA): TGTGCCAGCAGTTTAGGGGGAACAGGGTTGGGGCAATGGCAGCCCCAGCATTTT. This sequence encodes CASSLGGTGLGQWQPQHF. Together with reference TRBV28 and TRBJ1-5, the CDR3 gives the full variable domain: DVKVTQSSRYLVKRTGEKVFLECVQDMDHENMFWYRQDPGLGLRLIYFSYDVKMKEKGDIPEGYSVSREKKERFSLILESASTNQTSMYLCASSLGGTGLGQWQPQHFGDGTRLSIL.